This TCR beta chain was captured by sequencing in a study of CD8+CD57+ T cells in acquired aplastic anemia. Profiles of TCR beta VDJ and CDR3 were generated from a genomic DNA template. One entry per CDR3 protein results from TCRdb running MiXCR on the reads. The sample lists 250,000 to 300,000 distinct CDR3 sequences; around 60% were seen once. Study-wide findings and caveats: The study identified roughly 31 CD8+ CDR3 sequences shared by patients and controls.

A few counts support this clonotype. The target antigen is unknown. This receptor was obtained from a human donor with severe aplastic anemia or a healthy control (not recorded which). The sample comprised sorted CD4+, CD8+, or CD8+CD57+ T cells (not recorded which) from PBMCs.

The CDR3 loop reads CASSTGDRGSGYTF. As DNA, the CDR3 is TGTGCCAGTAGTACAGGGGACAGGGGAAGCGGCTACACCTTC. J is TRBJ1-2 and V is TRBV19; TRBD1 aligns across 10 bases. V lost 4 bases and J lost 8; bases outside the gene matches: 7. In germline, CDR1 is LNHDA, CDR2 SQIVND (reference sequence). The CDR3 has 14 residues.